The T cell receptor beta chain under discussion was sequenced for a study of T cells in Graves' hyperthyroidism and ophthalmopathy. On the basis of clinical symptoms, serum thyroxine and TRAb, thyroid ultrasound and orbital computed tomography, diagnoses were made. Each 10 ml fresh peripheral blood draw supplied the PBMCs. Study outcomes and limitations: Expanded thyroid clonotypes (above 0.001) were mostly also found in blood.

About this clonotype itself: What it binds is not known.

The length of the CDR3 is 10 residues. Germline CDR1 is SQVTM and CDR2 is ANQGSEA. V was clipped by 2 bases and J by 6 bases, with 3 bases between them. Amplified TCR beta CDR3 regions came from RNA transcripts. Researchers ran a first-round RT-PCR on the TCR CDR3 using the HTBI primer set. One entry per CDR3 protein, called by TCRdb with MiXCR from the multiplex PCR reads. The sample yields about 840,000 distinct CDR3 sequences, roughly 40% seen once. This receptor was identified in a young man with Graves' hyperthyroidism. Sequenced: blood. The V gene is TRBV29-1, the J gene TRBJ2-3; D remains unclear. CDR3 loop: CSVERDTQYF. In DNA, the CDR3 is TGCAGCGTTGAAAGGGATACGCAGTATTTT.